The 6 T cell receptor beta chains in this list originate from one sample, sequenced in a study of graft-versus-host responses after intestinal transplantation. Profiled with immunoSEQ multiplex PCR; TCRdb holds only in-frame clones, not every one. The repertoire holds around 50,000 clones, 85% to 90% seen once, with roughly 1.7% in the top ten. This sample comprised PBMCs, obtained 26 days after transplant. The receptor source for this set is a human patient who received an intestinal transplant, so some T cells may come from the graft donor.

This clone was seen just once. The CDR3 DNA sequence: TGTGCCTGGGGACAGGGAGGTGGCTACACCTTC. Protein sequence: CAWGQGGGYTF. This chain joins TRBV30 and TRBJ1-2; 8 bases are shared with TRBD1. The ends lost 5 bases at V and 7 bases at J; junction bases unmatched: 3. Germline V gene lookup returns CDR1 GTSNPN and CDR2 SVGIG (reference sequence). This CDR3 has 11 residues. Variable domain in full (rest from reference TRBV30 and TRBJ1-2): SQTIHQWPATLVQPVGSPLSLECTVEGTSNPNLYWYRQAAGRGLQLLFYSVGIGQISSEVPQNLSASRPQDRQFILSSKKLLLSDSGFYLCAWGQGGGYTFGSGTRLTVV.

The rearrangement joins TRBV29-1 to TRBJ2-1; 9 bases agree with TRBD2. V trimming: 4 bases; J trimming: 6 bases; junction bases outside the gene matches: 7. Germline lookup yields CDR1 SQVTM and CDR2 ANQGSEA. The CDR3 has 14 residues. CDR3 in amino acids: CSVVRIAGVNEQFF. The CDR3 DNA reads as TGCAGCGTTGTAAGGATAGCGGGAGTCAATGAGCAGTTCTTC.

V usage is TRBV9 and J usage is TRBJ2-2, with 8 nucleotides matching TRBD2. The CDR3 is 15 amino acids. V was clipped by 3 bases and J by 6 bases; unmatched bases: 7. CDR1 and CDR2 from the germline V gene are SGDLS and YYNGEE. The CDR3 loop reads CASSAERGRSGELFF. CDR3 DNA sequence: TGTGCCAGCAGCGCTGAGCGGGGGAGGTCCGGGGAGCTGTTTTTT.

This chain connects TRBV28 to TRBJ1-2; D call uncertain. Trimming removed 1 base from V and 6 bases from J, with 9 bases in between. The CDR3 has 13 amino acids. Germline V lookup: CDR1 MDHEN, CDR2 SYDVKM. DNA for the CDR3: TGTGCCAGCAGTTTATCCACGAGGAATGGCTACACCTTC. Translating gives CASSLSTRNGYTF.

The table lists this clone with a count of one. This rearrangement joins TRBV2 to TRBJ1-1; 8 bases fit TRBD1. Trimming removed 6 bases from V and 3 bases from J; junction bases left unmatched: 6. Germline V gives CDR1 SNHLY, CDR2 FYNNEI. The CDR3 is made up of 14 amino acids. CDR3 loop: CASRGTGPDTEAFF. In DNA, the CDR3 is TGTGCCAGCAGGGGGACAGGACCGGACACTGAAGCTTTCTTT.

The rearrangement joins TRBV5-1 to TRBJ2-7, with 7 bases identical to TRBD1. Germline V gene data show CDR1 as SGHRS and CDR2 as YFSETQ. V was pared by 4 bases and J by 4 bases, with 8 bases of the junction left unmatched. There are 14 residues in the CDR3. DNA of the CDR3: TGCGCCAGCAGCACAGGGACAGACAATTACGAGCAGTACTTC. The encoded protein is CASSTGTDNYEQYF.